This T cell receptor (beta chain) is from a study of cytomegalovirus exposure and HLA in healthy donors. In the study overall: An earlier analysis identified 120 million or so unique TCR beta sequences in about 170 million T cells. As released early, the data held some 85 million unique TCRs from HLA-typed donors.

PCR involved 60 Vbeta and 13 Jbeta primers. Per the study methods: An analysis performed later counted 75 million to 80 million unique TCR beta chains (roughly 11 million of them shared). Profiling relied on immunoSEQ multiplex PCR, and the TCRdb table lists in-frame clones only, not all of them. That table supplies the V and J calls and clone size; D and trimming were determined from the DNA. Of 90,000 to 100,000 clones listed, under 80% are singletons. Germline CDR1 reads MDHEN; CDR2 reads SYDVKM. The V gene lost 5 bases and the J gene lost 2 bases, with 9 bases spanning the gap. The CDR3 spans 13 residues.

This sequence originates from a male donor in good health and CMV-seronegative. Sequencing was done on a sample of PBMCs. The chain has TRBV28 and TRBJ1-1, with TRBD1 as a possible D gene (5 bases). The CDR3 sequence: CASSLTVNTEAFF. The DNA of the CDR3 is TGTGCCAGCAGTCTGACAGTTAACACTGAAGCTTTCTTT.